The 19 T cell receptor beta chains below all came from one sample that was sequenced in a study of spatial heterogeneity in lung cancer. Regarding the study as a whole: Tracking of tumor mutation counts was seen in expanded intratumoral alpha and beta TCR counts.

Described time point: sample taken at primary tumor resection. For these receptors, no antigen is known. Each CDR3 protein is one row after TCRdb ran MiXCR on the 5' RACE reads. Counted here are 6,000 to 9,500 distinct CDR3 sequences, approximately 7.8% occurring once; the ten biggest clones make up about 4%. This specimen was lung tumor tissue, taken at surgery. These receptors all come from a male donor with early-stage non-small cell lung cancer.

This clonotype is medium-sized by share. Found in a library prepared for alpha chains, this beta chain is an off-target read, and its abundance has little meaning. The rearrangement links TRBV6-2 or TRBV6-3 to TRBJ2-5; D may be TRBD2 (6 bases). This CDR3 is 17 amino acids long. Trimming removed 0 bases from V and 5 bases from J, with 19 bases in between. CDR1 and CDR2 (germline): MNHEY, SVGEGT. CDR3 sequence reads: CASSYSFEEGGGETQYF. DNA of the CDR3: TGTGCCAGCAGTTACTCGTTTGAGGAGGGCGGAGGGGAGACCCAGTACTTC.

This clonotype rates as medium-sized. This beta chain was picked up by a library intended for alpha chains and is off target, so its count carries little meaning. This chain uses TRBV4-3 with TRBJ2-3, with a tentative D call TRBD2 (5 bases). V was trimmed by 0 bases and J by 3 bases, leaving 25 bases between them. This CDR3 spans 20 amino acids. The germline V gene has CDR1 LGHNA and CDR2 YSLEER. The CDR3 nucleotides are TGCGCCAGCAGCCAAGATAGAACCGGGGTCCTAACGCCACAGACAGATACGCAGTATTTT. It specifies CASSQDRTGVLTPQTDTQYF.

This clonotype was found many times. Found in a library prepared for alpha chains, this beta chain is an off-target read, and its abundance has little meaning. The V call is TRBV5-1, the J call TRBJ2-7; 8 bases line up with TRBD2. V shed 1 base, J shed 6 bases, and the junction held 9 bases outside the gene matches. The germline V gene encodes CDR1 SGHRS and CDR2 YFSETQ. The CDR3 consists of 15 residues. In DNA form, the CDR3 reads TGCGCCAGCAGCTTGTTTCCCGGACTAGCAGGCGAGCAGTACTTC. Translated, it gives CASSLFPGLAGEQYF. Combining the CDR3 with reference TRBV5-1 and TRBJ2-7 gives the whole variable domain KAGVTQTPRYLIKTRGQQVTLSCSPISGHRSVSWYQQTPGQGLQFLFEYFSETQRNKGNFPGRFSGRQFSNSRSEMNVSTLELGDSALYLCASSLFPGLAGEQYFGPGTRLTVT.

This clonotype was counted ten times or more. This beta chain turned up in a library designed for alpha chains; as an off-target read, its abundance says little. This chain joins TRBV20-1 and TRBJ1-1; tentative D call: TRBD1 (6 bases). The CDR3 has 14 residues. Trimming shortened V by 4 bases and J by 3 bases, and 15 bases separated the two germline ends. Germline values: CDR1 DFQATT, CDR2 SNEGSKA (reference sequence). This CDR3 reads CSANTGHGDTEAFF. The CDR3 DNA reads as TGCAGTGCTAACACAGGGCATGGGGACACTGAAGCTTTCTTT.

There are many counts of this clonotype. Because this beta chain is a stray read in a library intended to capture alpha chains, its abundance should not be given much weight. The chain joins TRBV20-1 to TRBJ1-1; no reliable D call. CDR1 DFQATT and CDR2 SNEGSKA come from the germline V gene (reference sequence). This CDR3 contains 12 residues. Trimming stripped 3 bases from V and 4 bases from J, with 9 bases between. The CDR3 sequence: CSASKGSTEAFF. The DNA of the CDR3 is TGCAGTGCTAGCAAAGGGAGCACTGAAGCTTTCTTT.

This clonotype is labeled as medium-sized. This beta chain represents an off-target read in a library built for alpha chains; its size is of limited meaning. V and J are TRBV20-1 and TRBJ2-7; 7 bases agree with TRBD2. Per the germline V gene, CDR1 is DFQATT and CDR2 is SNEGSKA (reference sequence). The V gene end was trimmed by 0 bases and the J gene end by 0 bases; junction bases not matched to a gene: 5. The CDR3 consists of 15 residues. Here the CDR3 reads CSAREGSGPSYEQYF. CDR3 nucleotide sequence: TGCAGTGCTAGAGAGGGTAGCGGGCCCTCCTACGAGCAGTACTTC.

This clonotype was found many times. In a library made to pick up alpha chains, this beta chain is a stray read with a size that means little. V is TRBV5-1 and J is TRBJ1-1; 10 positions match TRBD1. V shed 5 bases and J 5 bases; nucleotides not matched to a gene: 6. This CDR3 region has 14 residues. Germline CDR1 SGHRS, CDR2 YFSETQ. The CDR3 protein is CASRVTGGQTEAFF. The CDR3 DNA is TGCGCCAGCAGAGTGACAGGGGGCCAGACTGAAGCTTTCTTT.

This clonotype was recorded at least ten times. This beta chain is a stray read from a library made for alpha chains; its abundance is not meaningful. The chain uses TRBV29-1 and TRBJ2-7; the match to TRBD1 covers 7 bases. The trim removed 7 bases at V and 3 bases at J, leaving 3 bases unmatched. In germline, CDR1 is SQVTM, CDR2 ANQGSEA. The CDR3 consists of 11 residues. CDR3 sequence (DNA): TGCAGCGCGGGACAGAACTACGAGCAGTACTTC. As protein: CSAGQNYEQYF.

By share, this clonotype counts as medium-sized (0.01 to 0.1%). In a library made to pick up alpha chains, this beta chain is a stray read with a size that means little. The genes are TRBV20-1 and TRBJ2-7, with TRBD1 matching over 9 bases. V shed 5 bases and J 4 bases; nucleotides not matched to a gene: 3. The germline CDR1 and CDR2 sequences are DFQATT and SNEGSKA (reference sequence). The length of the CDR3 is 12 residues. The DNA for the CDR3 is TGCAGTGCTCAACAGGGGGCATACGAGCAGTACTTC. Residues: CSAQQGAYEQYF.

Many counts were recorded for this clonotype. This beta chain appears as a stray read in a library generated for alpha chains; its size is not informative. The rearrangement uses TRBV20-1 and TRBJ2-3; D ambiguous. Trimming left V 2 bases short and J 2 bases short, with 5 bases between. This CDR3 is built from 12 residues. The germline CDR1 and CDR2 sequences are DFQATT and SNEGSKA (reference sequence). As DNA, the CDR3 is TGCAGTGCTAGATCGGACACAGATACGCAGTATTTT. It specifies CSARSDTDTQYF.

This clonotype was seen many times. Because this beta chain is a stray read in a library intended to capture alpha chains, its abundance should not be given much weight. The gene calls are TRBV27 and TRBJ1-4; D not certain. CDR3 length equals 14 residues. Germline values: CDR1 MNHEY, CDR2 SMNVEV (reference sequence). The CDR3 region has the DNA TGTCCCCTCTATGTTGAGGCAACTAATGAAAAACTGTTTTTT. This encodes CPLYVEATNEKLFF.

This clonotype has a handful of counts. As an off-target read in a library built for alpha chains, this beta chain has a frequency of little significance. The chain has TRBV28 and TRBJ1-4, with D uncertain. CDR3 size: 11 residues. V lost 5 bases to trimming and J lost 10 bases, with 8 bases between them. The germline gives CDR1 MDHEN, CDR2 SYDVKM. The CDR3 DNA sequence: TGTGCCAGCAGTCCTCCCGGAAAACTGTTTTTT. Translation: CASSPPGKLFF.

This clonotype appeared many times. This beta chain was picked up by a library intended for alpha chains and is off target, so its count carries little meaning. The chain uses TRBV5-4 and TRBJ1-1, with D perhaps matching TRBD1 (5 bases). The CDR3 is made up of 17 amino acids. V dropped 2 bases and J dropped 5 bases, with 22 bases sitting between them. From germline, CDR1 is SGHNT and CDR2 YYREEE (reference sequence). In nucleotides, the CDR3 is TGTGCCAGCAGCTTAGCGGGACGGGTATTGGGTAAGACTGAAGCTTTCTTT. Protein: CASSLAGRVLGKTEAFF.

This clonotype appeared many times. Because this beta chain is a stray read in a library intended to capture alpha chains, its abundance should not be given much weight. This chain uses TRBV13 with TRBJ1-1; no reliable D call. Germline CDR1 reads PRHDT; CDR2 reads FYEKMQ (reference sequence). This CDR3 is built from 17 residues. Trimming stripped 0 bases from V and 4 bases from J, with 18 bases between. The CDR3 DNA sequence: TGTGCCAGCAGCTTAGGGGACCCCGGAAGGATAGGCACTGAAGCTTTCTTT. Amino acids: CASSLGDPGRIGTEAFF.

Judged by abundance, this clonotype is medium-sized. Since it is a stray read in a library aimed at alpha chains, this beta chain has a size that is not meaningful. V gene TRBV16 combines with J gene TRBJ2-1; TRBD1 is a possible D gene (6 bases). Germline V gene lookup returns CDR1 KGHSY and CDR2 FQNENV. This CDR3 is built from 12 residues. The V and J ends lost 4 bases and 7 bases respectively, with 8 bases between them. The CDR3 sequence is CASSLRGNEQFF. The CDR3, as DNA: TGTGCCAGCAGCCTAAGGGGGAATGAGCAGTTCTTC.

This clonotype is categorized as medium-sized (0.01 to 0.1%). Because this beta chain is a stray read in a library intended to capture alpha chains, its abundance should not be given much weight. This chain joins TRBV5-1 and TRBJ2-7, with D unresolved. The germline V and J ends were trimmed by 5 bases and 1 base, with 13 bases remaining between them. Germline CDR1 and CDR2: SGHRS and YFSETQ. There are 14 residues in the CDR3. The CDR3 DNA reads as TGCGCCAGCAGAGGTCGTACAGCTTCCTACGAGCAGTACTTC. Translated: CASRGRTASYEQYF.

By sample share, this clonotype is medium-sized. The library was prepared for alpha chains; this beta chain is a stray read, so its frequency means little. V is TRBV28 and J is TRBJ1-1; TRBD1 is a possible D gene (5 bases). Germline CDR1 reads MDHEN; CDR2 reads SYDVKM. This CDR3 has 14 amino acids. Trimming shortened V by 5 bases and J by 6 bases, and 16 bases separated the two germline ends. As DNA, the CDR3 is TGTGCCAGCAGTCCCATCTGGGACTCCGCTGAAGCTTTCTTT. Protein sequence: CASSPIWDSAEAFF.

This clonotype rates as medium-sized. This beta chain came through as a stray read in a library set up for alpha chains, and its size says little. J is TRBJ2-1 and V is TRBV4-3; 11 bases are a match to TRBD1. The CDR3 sequence is 17 residues long. CDR1 and CDR2 from the germline V gene are LGHNA and YSLEER. After removal of 1 base from V and 4 bases from J, the junction contained 6 bases not matched to a gene. CDR3 protein: CASSQGPGQGVYNEQFF. CDR3 bases: TGCGCCAGCAGCCAAGGTCCGGGACAGGGGGTTTACAATGAGCAGTTCTTC.

This clonotype was recorded many times. This beta chain was picked up by a library intended for alpha chains and is off target, so its count carries little meaning. This sequence joins TRBV20-1 and TRBJ2-1; 8 nucleotides agree with TRBD2. Germline V gene lookup returns CDR1 DFQATT and CDR2 SNEGSKA (reference sequence). There are 15 residues in the CDR3. With V trimmed by 0 bases and J by 8 bases, 9 bases remained unmatched. CDR3 sequence: CSARDGGGRIYEQFF. DNA of the CDR3: TGCAGTGCTAGAGATGGAGGCGGGAGGATCTATGAGCAGTTCTTC.